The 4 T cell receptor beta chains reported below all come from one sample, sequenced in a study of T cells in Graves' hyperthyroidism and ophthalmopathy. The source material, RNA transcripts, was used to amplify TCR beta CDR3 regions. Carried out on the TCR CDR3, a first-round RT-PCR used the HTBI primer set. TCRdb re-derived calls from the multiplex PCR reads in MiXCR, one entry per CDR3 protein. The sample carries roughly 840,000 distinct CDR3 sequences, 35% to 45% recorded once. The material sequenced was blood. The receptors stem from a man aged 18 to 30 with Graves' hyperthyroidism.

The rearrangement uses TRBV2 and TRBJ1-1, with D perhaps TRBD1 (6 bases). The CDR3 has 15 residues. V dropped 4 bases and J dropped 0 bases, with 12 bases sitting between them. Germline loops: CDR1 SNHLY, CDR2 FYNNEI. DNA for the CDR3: TGTGCCAGCAGTGCGGAAGGGGACATGAACACTGAAGCTTTCTTT. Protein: CASSAEGDMNTEAFF. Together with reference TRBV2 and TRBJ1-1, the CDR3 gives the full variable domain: EPEVTQTPSHQVTQMGQEVILRCVPISNHLYFYWYRQILGQKVEFLVSFYNNEISEKSEIFDDQFSVERPDGSNFTLKIRSTKLEDSAMYFCASSAEGDMNTEAFFGQGTRLTVV.

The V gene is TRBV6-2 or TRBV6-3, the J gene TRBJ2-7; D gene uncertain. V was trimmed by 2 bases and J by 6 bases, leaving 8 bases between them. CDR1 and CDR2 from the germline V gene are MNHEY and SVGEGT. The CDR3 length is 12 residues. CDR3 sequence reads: CASSYNLVEQYF. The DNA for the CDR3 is TGTGCCAGCAGTTACAACTTAGTCGAGCAGTACTTC.

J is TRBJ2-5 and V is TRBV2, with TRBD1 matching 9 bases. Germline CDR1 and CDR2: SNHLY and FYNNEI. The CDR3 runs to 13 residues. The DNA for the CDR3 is TGTCAATCAAGAGGGGAAGGGGACAGGGCCCCGTACTTC. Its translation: CQSRGEGDRAPYF. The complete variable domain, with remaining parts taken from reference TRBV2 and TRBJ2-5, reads EPEVTQTPSHQVTQMGQEVILRCVPISNHLYFYWYRQILGQKVEFLVSFYNNEISEKSEIFDDQFSVERPDGSNFTLKIRSTKLEDSAMYFCQSRGEGDRAPYFGPGTRLLVL.

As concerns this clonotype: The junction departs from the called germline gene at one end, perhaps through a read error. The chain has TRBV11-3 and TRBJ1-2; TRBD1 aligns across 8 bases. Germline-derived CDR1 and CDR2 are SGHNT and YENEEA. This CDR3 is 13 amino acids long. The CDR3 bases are TGTGTCAGCAGCTTAGGACAGGGCTATGGCTACACCTTC. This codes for CVSSLGQGYGYTF. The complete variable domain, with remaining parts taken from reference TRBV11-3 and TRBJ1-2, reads EAGVVQSPRYKIIEKKQPVAFWCNPISGHNTLYWYLQNLGQGPELLIRYENEEAVDDSQLPKDRFSAERLKGVDSTLKIQPAELGDSAVYLCVSSLGQGYGYTFGSGTRLTVV.